This T cell receptor (beta chain) was found in a study of CD8+CD57+ T cells in acquired aplastic anemia. Background on the study: Sorted CD4+ and CD8+ cells yielded approximately 3.4 ug of DNA on average.

Findings and caveats of the study: The same twenty-nine CD8+ CDR3 sequences occurred in patients and in controls.

In the case of this clonotype: The antigen remains undetermined.

The CDR3 has 14 residues. From germline, CDR1 is DFQATT and CDR2 SNEGSKA (reference sequence). V lost 6 bases to trimming and J lost 2 bases, with 14 bases between them. Patients included in sequencing had previously demonstrated CD8+CD57+ cell expansion by flow cytometry. TCR beta VDJ and CDR3 profiling used genomic DNA as template. TCRdb reanalysed the reads using MiXCR and keeps one entry per CDR3 protein. The table has over 150,000 distinct CDR3 sequences, around 63% seen once. Source material: sorted CD4+, CD8+, or CD8+CD57+ T cells (not recorded which) from PBMCs. J is TRBJ1-3 and V is TRBV20-1; perhaps TRBD1 as D (5 bases). The receptor was derived from a human donor with aplastic anemia. The CDR3 bases are TGCAGTGCCTCGTCAGGAGGGGCTGGAAACACCATATATTTT. Translation: CSASSGGAGNTIYF.